Each of the 21 T cell receptor beta chains below was sequenced from the same sample in a study of T cell repertoires in cytomegalovirus infection. TCRdb reprocessed the reads via MiXCR and lists one record per CDR3 protein. Here the sample spans about 890,000 distinct CDR3 sequences, around 32% being singletons. These TCRs' antigens remain unknown. Material: cultured CD8+ T cells from PBMCs, obtained from culture after CMV antigen stimulation. The receptors shown here come from a human donor in good health (CMV status not recorded). Some clones in this sample may be carry-over from other donors' samples.

This clonotype was recorded a few times. The chain has TRBV15 and TRBJ2-3, with D perhaps matching TRBD1 or TRBD2 (6 bases each). Germline V gene sequence: CDR1 LNHNV, CDR2 YYDKDF (reference sequence). V dropped 7 bases and J dropped 1 base, with 9 bases sitting between them. This CDR3 comprises 13 residues. The CDR3 nucleotides are TGTGCCACCATCGGGGGCGGCACAGATACGCAGTATTTT. This sequence encodes CATIGGGTDTQYF. Full variable domain (remainder filled in from reference TRBV15 and TRBJ2-3): DAMVIQNPRYQVTQFGKPVTLSCSQTLNHNVMYWYQQKSSQAPKLLFHYYDKDFNNEADTPDNFQSRRPNTSFCFLDIRSPGLGDTAMYLCATIGGGTDTQYFGPGTRLTVL.

This clonotype came up a few times. The rearrangement uses TRBV7-9 and TRBJ2-1, with D perhaps matching TRBD1 or TRBD2 (5 bases each). Germline CDR1 reads SEHNR; CDR2 reads FQNEAQ (reference sequence). The CDR3 totals 12 residues. Deletions cut 10 bases from V and 5 bases from J, with 12 bases between. The CDR3 sequence is CAIPWGNNEQFF. Written as DNA, the CDR3 is TGTGCCATCCCCTGGGGGAACAATGAGCAGTTCTTC.

This clonotype was detected a few times. V gene TRBV28 combines with J gene TRBJ1-2; D is ambiguous. Trimming cost V 2 bases and J 6 bases, with 16 bases left between them. The CDR3 is 15 residues long. Germline lookup yields CDR1 MDHEN and CDR2 SYDVKM. For the CDR3, the DNA is TGTGCCAGCAGTTTAGGCCCCGGGCAAGTAAATGGCTACACCTTC. Amino acid sequence: CASSLGPGQVNGYTF.

This clonotype has only a few counts. The chain combines TRBV7-6 with TRBJ2-3; D is uncertain. The V end lost 2 bases, the J end lost 5 bases, and 14 bases lay between the germline ends. Germline CDR1 SGHVS, CDR2 FNYEAQ. The CDR3 is made up of 15 amino acids. CDR3 sequence: CASSLSGEVGDTQYF. As DNA, the CDR3 is TGTGCCAGCAGCTTAAGTGGGGAAGTGGGAGATACGCAGTATTTT.

The chain carries TRBV4-1 and TRBJ2-1; TRBD2 agrees at 11 bases. The germline V gene encodes CDR1 MGHRA and CDR2 YSYEKL. The CDR3 length is 17 residues. With V trimmed by 0 bases and J by 7 bases, 8 bases remained unmatched. This CDR3 is CASSQDPSGGRRNEQFF. CDR3 in DNA: TGCGCCAGCAGCCAAGATCCTAGCGGGGGGAGGCGGAATGAGCAGTTCTTC.

This chain connects TRBV12-3 or TRBV12-4 to TRBJ2-5; 10 positions match TRBD2. V was pared by 5 bases and J by 5 bases, with 8 bases of the junction left unmatched. The CDR3 contains 15 residues. The CDR3 is CASSPQPTSGETQYF. The CDR3 DNA reads as TGTGCCAGCAGTCCGCAACCGACTAGCGGGGAGACCCAGTACTTC.

The chain has TRBV4-1 and TRBJ2-3, with D possibly TRBD2 on 6 matching bases. The V gene lost 1 base and the J gene lost 2 bases, with 13 bases spanning the gap. This CDR3 contains 16 residues. Germline CDR1 reads MGHRA; CDR2 reads YSYEKL. CDR3 DNA sequence: TGCGCCAGCAGCCAAGGCGAGGACTACCCCACAGATACGCAGTATTTT. This translates into CASSQGEDYPTDTQYF.

This clonotype was detected ten times or more. This chain links TRBV12-3 or TRBV12-4 with TRBJ1-2; possible D gene TRBD1, 5 bases. Between the trimmed V and J ends, which lost 7 bases and 4 bases, there was a span of 13 bases. The CDR3 is 13 amino acids. The CDR3 loop reads CASNAAGTYGYTF. DNA for the CDR3: TGTGCCAGCAACGCAGCCGGGACCTATGGCTACACCTTC.

This clonotype was counted a few times. The chain is built from TRBV27 and TRBJ1-5, with TRBD1 as a possible D gene (5 bases). V lost 4 bases and J 11 bases, leaving 21 bases between the germline ends. Germline CDR1 is MNHEY and CDR2 is SMNVEV (reference sequence). This CDR3 has 15 residues. The DNA for the CDR3 is TGTGCCAGCAGTTCAAATTACGGGGGGACGAGGTCCCAGCATTTT. Translating it yields CASSSNYGGTRSQHF.

This clonotype was seen more than once but under ten times. V usage is TRBV9 and J usage is TRBJ2-3; 12 bases agree with TRBD2. Germline V gives CDR1 SGDLS, CDR2 YYNGEE. This CDR3 has 15 residues. With 3 bases clipped from V and 5 bases from J, the junction kept 4 bases outside the gene matches. CDR3 sequence reads: CASSALAGGQDTQYF. In DNA, the CDR3 is TGTGCCAGCAGCGCCCTAGCGGGGGGGCAAGATACGCAGTATTTT.

V usage is TRBV14 and J usage is TRBJ2-1; 7 bases are shared with TRBD1. Trimming cost V 0 bases and J 4 bases; bases outside gene matches: 6. The CDR3 has 16 amino acids. Per germline, CDR1 SGHDN and CDR2 FVKESK. The CDR3 sequence is CASSQEHRGHYNEQFF. The CDR3 coding sequence is TGTGCCAGCAGCCAAGAGCACAGGGGCCATTACAATGAGCAGTTCTTC.

This chain links TRBV28 with TRBJ1-2; the D is unclear. V lost 4 bases, J lost 5 bases, and 17 bases lay in between. Germline assignment: CDR1 MDHEN and CDR2 SYDVKM. This CDR3 contains 15 residues. CDR3 protein: CASSSLGKGNYGYTF. The DNA of the CDR3 is TGTGCCAGCAGTTCCCTGGGAAAGGGAAATTATGGCTACACCTTC.

This clonotype was observed a few times. The CDR3 is CASSQPGTPYEQYV. The CDR3 region has the DNA TGTGCCAGCAGCCAACCGGGGACCCCCTACGAGCAGTACGTC. The chain couples TRBV4-2 to TRBJ2-7; D might be TRBD1 or TRBD2, each matching 5 bases. From germline, CDR1 is LGHNA and CDR2 YNFKEQ. The CDR3 consists of 14 residues. Trimming took off 2 bases at V and 2 bases at J, with 10 bases between the two ends.

This clonotype has ten or more counts. The V gene is TRBV7-9, the J gene TRBJ2-1; 7 positions match TRBD1. Trimming took 10 bases from V and 1 from J; bases not matched to a gene: 7. The CDR3 covers 14 residues. CDR1 SEHNR and CDR2 FQNEAQ come from the germline V gene (reference sequence). For the CDR3, the DNA is TGTGCCATCCTGGGACAGTTATCCTACAATGAGCAGTTCTTC. This gives the protein CAILGQLSYNEQFF.

This clonotype was observed a handful of times. The chain links TRBV19 to TRBJ2-5, with D maybe TRBD1 (7 bases). The CDR3 sequence is 17 residues long. In germline, CDR1 is LNHDA, CDR2 SQIVND (reference sequence). V was shortened by 5 bases and J by 1 base, with 20 bases between the two germline ends. DNA of the CDR3: TGTGCCAGTAGTTCCCCCCCTGCAGGGGGGTCCCAAGAGACCCAGTACTTC. This encodes CASSSPPAGGSQETQYF.

V and J are TRBV14 and TRBJ2-7; maybe TRBD2 (6 bases). V shed 4 bases and J shed 7 bases, with 14 bases lying between them. The CDR3 has 13 residues. Germline V gene data show CDR1 as SGHDN and CDR2 as FVKESK. The CDR3, as DNA: TGTGCCAGCAGCCTTCTAGCGATGGGGGAGCAGTACGTC. Its translation is CASSLLAMGEQYV.

The sample holds many counts of this clonotype. This rearrangement joins TRBV7-9 to TRBJ1-1; a weak D match, TRBD1 (5 bases). CDR1 and CDR2 from the germline V gene are SEHNR and FQNEAQ (reference sequence). This CDR3 is built from 13 residues. With 2 bases removed from V and 5 bases from J, the gap between germline ends came to 9 bases. This chain's CDR3 is CASSLPGRTEAFF. For the CDR3, the DNA is TGTGCCAGCAGCTTACCAGGGAGGACTGAAGCTTTCTTT.

In this sample, this clonotype turned up a few times. The chain joins TRBV6-1 to TRBJ2-7; 7 nucleotides match TRBD1. This CDR3 contains 14 residues. V lost 3 bases, J lost 4 bases, and 6 bases stayed unmatched. The germline CDR1 and CDR2 sequences are MNHNS and SASEGT. The CDR3 spells CASSDWDSRYEQYV. CDR3 DNA sequence: TGTGCCAGCAGTGATTGGGACAGCCGATACGAGCAGTACGTC.

As concerns this clonotype: This could be a read error, since a much larger clone is one nucleotide away. The chain joins TRBV12-3 or TRBV12-4 to TRBJ1-1; a weak D match, TRBD1 (5 bases). V lost 3 bases to trimming and J lost 0 bases, with 17 bases between them. The CDR3 extends over 17 amino acids. CDR3 sequence: CASSFWPGQRVNTEAFF. For the CDR3, the DNA is TGTGCCAGCAGTTTCTGGCCAGGGCAAAGGGTGAACACTGAAGCTTTCTTT.

There are a few counts of this clonotype. The CDR3 sequence: CASRYGLNTGELFF. The CDR3 DNA follows: TGTGCCAGCAGATACGGACTCAACACCGGGGAGCTGTTTTTT. This rearrangement joins TRBV6-1 to TRBJ2-2; TRBD2 might be the D (5 bases). The CDR3 covers 14 residues. Germline assignment: CDR1 MNHNS and CDR2 SASEGT. V shed 6 bases and J shed 2 bases, with 10 bases lying between them.

This clonotype was seen only a few times. The chain has TRBV12-3 or TRBV12-4 and TRBJ2-7, with TRBD2 identical over 7 bases. The V segment lost 4 bases and the J segment 5 bases; nucleotides outside the gene matches: 11. The CDR3 is made up of 15 amino acids. CDR3 DNA: TGTGCCAGCAGTTCGGACCGGACTAGTCCGCACGAGCAGTACGTC. It codes for CASSSDRTSPHEQYV.